This TCR beta chain was retrieved from a study of shared clonotypes between healthy human individuals (dated by TCRdb to about 2020). Background for the entire study: The cohort included a few men and two women between 18 and 49 years of age. For each donor, CD4 naive and CD4 memory were each run on three plates, CD8 naive on two plates, and CD8 memory on one plate. The study deeply sequenced blood TCR repertoires of five healthy adults to estimate repertoire size and the extent of clonotype sharing between individuals. Per donor, leukapheresis produced somewhere between about 0.94 and 9 billion PBMCs. Libraries were prepared and TCR repertoires were sequenced by different laboratories using diverse techniques, in order to increase sequencing depth and limit assay-specific biases. The full study reports these points: Sampling was limited to blood, and TCR repertoires in tissue likely differ from TCR repertoires in blood. Incomplete sequencing was indicated by rarefaction of sorted-subset datasets, despite the large sequencing depth. Roughly 5.2% of naive CD4, 3.5% of naive CD8, about 2.4% of memory CD4, and around 0.4% of memory CD8 clonotypes were shared across a handful of donors. Compared with non-shared clonotypes, clonotypes shared by all four sorted-subset donors had higher generation probabilities. Estimated clonotype richness was generally larger for naive than for memory subsets. Pairwise subsampling led to the expectation that sequencing depth would affect the degree of clonotype sharing among donors. The small number of donors limited the genetic and exposure-history diversity represented.

V loses 1 base, J loses 0 bases, and the germline ends lie 12 bases apart. Taken from cysteine to phenylalanine, the CDR3 has 16 residues. The sequence is cut down to CDR3 DNA, 48 bases in frame from base 1. The germline V gene supplies CDR1 SGHDN and CDR2 FVKESK. CD8 naive samples were CD45RO-negative cells positively selected for CCR7, giving a CD45RA+CCR7+ population that excluded TemRA cells. The donors were healthy, HIV-negative adults who had no recently reported acute infections or vaccinations. Only Caucasian adults living in Nashville, Tennessee, USA were represented among the donors. Blood was obtained by leukapheresis, after which PBMCs were separated by Ficoll-Histopaque density gradient centrifugation and cryopreserved in liquid nitrogen vapor phase. Analytical flow cytometry was used to check the purity and quantity of every magnetically sorted T cell population. Genomic DNA was isolated from each sorted fraction and quantified by UV absorbance on a Nanodrop 2000c.

Using the deep immunoSEQ assay, multiplex PCR amplified TCR CDR3 regions from genomic DNA. Extracted genomic DNA from each cell subset was distributed evenly across all wells of several immunoSEQ 96-well plates, and each plate was treated as a replicate. For sorted subsets, roughly 200 ng of genomic DNA, equivalent to around 30,000 T cell genomes, went into each replicate PCR. Purified libraries were quantified with a Qubit 3.0 fluorometer, sized on a Bioanalyzer 2100, and re-quantified with the KAPA Library Quantification kit. Each immunoSEQ 96-well plate was sequenced on its own single-read 150-cycle Illumina NextSeq 550 flow cell. The source study handled its data this way. Because only junctional sequences without quality scores were contained in the immunoSEQ output, filtering matching that applied to full-length reads could not be performed. To assign V/J genes and CDR3, sequences were annotated using PyIR, a Python wrapper for IgBLAST v1.9, with IMGT germline references. Any read was removed if the V/J assignment was weak (E-value above 1e-6), the CDR3 was missing, or the read contained stop codons, out-of-frame junctions, or ambiguous translated residues. V3J clonotypes were defined by identical inferred V gene, J gene, and CDR3 amino acid sequence. The percentage overlap between two repertoires was calculated by dividing the number of shared unique clonotypes by the size of the smaller repertoire. RTK rarefaction, the Chao1 estimator, and Recon v2.1 estimates of unobserved clonotypes were used to assess repertoire richness. OLGA was used to compute generation probabilities for all TCRbeta clonotypes that the gDNA method yielded from a handful of donors. This is the immuneACCESS table as TCRdb keeps it, with only in-frame sequences that have V and J called. A part of the clones is gone; compared with another copy, unresolved V genes explain less than half, and the rest is unexplained. The V and J calls and clone size are taken from that table; D and trimming were inferred from the DNA. In all, the sample holds around 1,900,000 clones, and about 93% of those were seen once. The ten largest account for around 1.7% of the sample.

A remark on this clone: It lacks a known antigen. Per-base quality was not reported, and no clone a single base away is much larger than it.

The receptor chain draws on TRBV14 and TRBJ1-1, with a weak D call of TRBD1 (5 bases match). This TCR was sampled from a man younger than 30 in good health. Some clones in this sample may be carry-over from other donors' samples. Material: naive CD8+ T cells from PBMCs. This specimen's cell subset or site label, per the study, means: CD45RA+CCR7+. The nucleotides are TGTGCCAGCAGCCAAGCGCGTAGGGGTGTGAACACTGAAGCTTTCTTT. This sequence encodes CASSQARRGVNTEAFF.